This TCR beta chain is from a study of CD8+ T cells in alopecia areata. Extracted RNA was reverse transcribed into cDNA, the sequencing template. Produced via immunoSEQ multiplex PCR; TCRdb's table is partial and in-frame only. Altogether roughly 100,000 clones are present, around 86% being singletons, with the ten largest covering approximately 10%. Treatment in this sample: oral pan-JAK inhibitor, 5-10 mg twice daily. Lesional scalp punch biopsies and peripheral blood were collected from alopecia areata patients. The sequenced sample was CD8+ T cells sorted from blood, obtained around week 31, from a patient treated with tofacitinib. The TCR originated in a human donor with alopecia areata.

The CDR3 nucleotides are TGTGCCTGGTCTAGCCGGGACAGGGTCACCTACGAGCAGTACTTC. Protein product: CAWSSRDRVTYEQYF. This chain uses TRBV30 with TRBJ2-7, with 9 bases aligning to TRBD1. The V gene end was trimmed by 5 bases and the J gene end by 2 bases; junction bases not matched to a gene: 10. The germline V gene has CDR1 GTSNPN and CDR2 SVGIG (reference sequence). This CDR3 comprises 15 residues.